These 16 T cell receptor beta chains originate from one sample sequenced in a study of shared clonotypes between healthy human individuals. The naive CD8 fraction comprised CD45RO-negative cells positively selected for CCR7 and excluded terminally differentiated effector memory CD45RA+ cells. Clones were read by immunoSEQ multiplex PCR, and TCRdb kept only the in-frame ones, dropping some. The repertoire consists of about 2,100,000 clones, with 85% to 95% occurring once and the leading ten covering over 1.5%. The sample comprised naive CD8+ T cells from PBMCs. The receptors here all came from a man aged 18 to 30 in good health. Some clones in this sample may be carry-over from other donors' samples.

This sequence joins TRBV9 and TRBJ2-3, with D maybe TRBD2 (5 bases). Germline-derived CDR1 and CDR2 are SGDLS and YYNGEE. V lost 0 bases to trimming and J lost 0 bases, with 11 bases between them. The CDR3 totals 16 residues. CDR3 nucleotide sequence: TGTGCCAGCAGCGTAGTGTGGCTAGCAAGCACAGATACGCAGTATTTT. Amino acid sequence: CASSVVWLASTDTQYF.

As for this clone: The identical CDR3 is also encoded by other nucleotide sequences in the sample. This rearrangement joins TRBV10-3 to TRBJ2-2; D may be TRBD2 (5 bases). The V end was cut by 3 bases, the J end by 4 bases, with 6 bases between. Germline V gene sequence: CDR1 ENHRY, CDR2 SYGVKD. This CDR3 comprises 13 residues. The CDR3 nucleotides are TGTGCCATCAGTGACCGGGGCACCGGGGAGCTGTTTTTT. It is translated as CAISDRGTGELFF.

The genes are TRBV21-1 and TRBJ1-4; the table gives TRBD1 as D, unverified against the DNA. TRBV21-1 is recorded as a pseudogene. This CDR3 has 14 amino acids. In nucleotides, the CDR3 is TGTGCCAGCAGTGCAGGGGCAACTAATGAAAAACTGTTTTTT. This codes for CASSAGATNEKLFF.

A note on this clone: This specimen includes other DNA sequences encoding the same CDR3. V and J are TRBV9 and TRBJ2-7; 11 bases align to TRBD1. The germline V gene encodes CDR1 SGDLS and CDR2 YYNGEE. The trim removed 4 bases at V and 4 bases at J, leaving 7 bases unmatched. This CDR3 spans 15 amino acids. This CDR3 is CASSPGQGASYEQYF. CDR3 bases: TGTGCCAGCAGCCCAGGACAGGGGGCGTCGTACGAGCAGTACTTC.

The gene calls are TRBV10-2 and TRBJ2-1; D is ambiguous. This CDR3 is 15 amino acids long. The germline V gene has CDR1 WSHSY and CDR2 SAAADI. Between the trimmed V and J ends, which lost 0 bases and 6 bases, there was a span of 12 bases. DNA of the CDR3: TGCGCCAGCAGTGAGTCCCGTCTTCGAGGCAATGAGCAGTTCTTC. As protein: CASSESRLRGNEQFF.

The chain links TRBV4-1 to TRBJ2-1; TRBD2 aligns across 10 bases. Germline V gene lookup returns CDR1 MGHRA and CDR2 YSYEKL. The V segment lost 4 bases and the J segment 2 bases; nucleotides outside the gene matches: 5. The CDR3 consists of 16 residues. The CDR3 sequence is CASSRTGTSAYNEQFF. CDR3 in DNA: TGCGCCAGCAGCCGAACCGGGACTAGCGCCTACAATGAGCAGTTCTTC.

The chain links TRBV28 to TRBJ2-2; D remains unclear. Trimming removed 3 bases at V and 1 base at J, with 12 bases between. Germline V lookup: CDR1 MDHEN, CDR2 SYDVKM. The CDR3 sequence is 16 residues long. The CDR3 loop is CASSFLVPENTGELFF. Here the CDR3 DNA reads TGTGCCAGCAGTTTCCTAGTCCCTGAGAACACCGGGGAGCTGTTTTTT. The full variable domain, rest sourced from reference TRBV28 and TRBJ2-2, is DVKVTQSSRYLVKRTGEKVFLECVQDMDHENMFWYRQDPGLGLRLIYFSYDVKMKEKGDIPEGYSVSREKKERFSLILESASTNQTSMYLCASSFLVPENTGELFFGEGSRLTVL.

Regarding this clone: Distinct nucleotide sequences in the sample also encode this CDR3. The J gene is TRBJ2-1, the V gene TRBV6-6; 9 nucleotides align to TRBD2. Germline V gene sequence: CDR1 MNHNY, CDR2 SVGAGI (reference sequence). V lost 0 bases, J lost 6 bases, and 3 bases stayed unmatched. The CDR3 is 15 residues long. The chain's CDR3 is CASSYSSGSGNEQFF. Here the CDR3 DNA reads TGTGCCAGCAGTTACTCTAGCGGGAGCGGCAATGAGCAGTTCTTC.

This clone was seen once. The CDR3 DNA follows: TGTGCCAGCTCACCCACAGGGGGCGAGACTGAAGCTTTCTTT. The encoded protein is CASSPTGGETEAFF. The chain links TRBV18 to TRBJ1-1, with 9 nucleotides matching TRBD1. Germline values: CDR1 KGHSH, CDR2 LQKENI. CDR3 length: 14 residues. The ends lost 3 bases at V and 5 bases at J; junction bases unmatched: 4.

CDR3 in DNA: TGTGCCAGCAGCCTGACAGGGGGCGTCGAAAAGCAGTTCTTC. It codes for CASSLTGGVEKQFF. V usage is TRBV7-9 and J usage is TRBJ2-1, with 10 positions matching TRBD1. Trimming at V came to 5 bases and at J to 11 bases, leaving 9 bases not matched to a gene. Germline CDR1 SEHNR, CDR2 FQNEAQ (reference sequence). The CDR3 is made up of 14 amino acids.

The gene calls are TRBV2 and TRBJ2-3, with a weak D call TRBD1 (6 bases). The V gene lost 11 bases and the J gene lost 2 bases, with 17 bases spanning the gap. The CDR3 loop spans 14 amino acids. The V gene's germline CDR1 is SNHLY and CDR2 FYNNEI. This CDR3 is CAQTGRRTTDTQYF. The CDR3 DNA reads as TGTGCCCAAACAGGGCGACGGACCACAGATACGCAGTATTTT.

The V gene is TRBV4-1, the J gene TRBJ2-7; 10 nucleotides line up with TRBD1. Per the germline V gene, CDR1 is MGHRA and CDR2 is YSYEKL. J gave up 3 bases and V 4 bases, and 3 bases lay outside the gene matches. The CDR3 loop spans 14 amino acids. Written as DNA, the CDR3 is TGCGCCAGCAGCCGGGACAGGGGAAACTACGAGCAGTACTTC. Protein sequence: CASSRDRGNYEQYF.

The chain is built from TRBV5-1 and TRBJ2-7, with D perhaps assigned TRBD1 or TRBD2 (5 bases each). The V end lost 1 base, the J end lost 3 bases, and 11 bases lay between the germline ends. The germline V gene encodes CDR1 SGHRS and CDR2 YFSETQ. This CDR3 has 14 residues. Here the CDR3 reads CASSLSRDGYEQYF. For the CDR3, the DNA is TGCGCCAGCAGCTTGAGTCGGGACGGCTACGAGCAGTACTTC.

The chain links TRBV9 to TRBJ2-7; D remains unclear. CDR1 SGDLS and CDR2 YYNGEE come from the germline V gene. The CDR3 consists of 15 residues. V lost 0 bases to trimming and J lost 3 bases, with 13 bases between them. CDR3 sequence (DNA): TGTGCCAGCAGCGTAGGGGCCGGGTACAACTACGAGCAGTACTTC. Translated: CASSVGAGYNYEQYF.

The chain is built from TRBV15 and TRBJ2-1; D not resolved. CDR1 and CDR2 (germline): LNHNV, YYDKDF (reference sequence). V was cut by 3 bases and J by 8 bases, with 8 bases left in between. The CDR3 consists of 12 residues. DNA for the CDR3: TGTGCCACCAGCAGGGACCTGTATGAGCAGTTCTTC. This translates into CATSRDLYEQFF.

The V and J genes are TRBV5-6 and TRBJ1-1; 11 nucleotides match TRBD1. The junction had 6 bases not matched to a gene; V was cut back by 4 bases and J by 7 bases. This CDR3 is built from 14 residues. CDR1 and CDR2 from the germline V gene are SGHDT and YYEEEE. The CDR3 DNA sequence: TGTGCCAGCAGCCGGGACAGGGGGTCAATTGAAGCTTTCTTT. Translating it yields CASSRDRGSIEAFF.